Below, one T cell receptor beta chain is given with its context. Its antigen is still unknown. This sample was included in a study of CD8+CD57+ T cells in acquired aplastic anemia. Broader study findings: Nearly 30 was the count of CD8+ CDR3 sequences that patients shared with controls. CD8+ Simpson's diversity did not differ significantly between patients and controls.

Only patients with CD8+CD57+ cell expansion on flow cytometry were chosen for sequencing. All patients had severe acquired aplastic anemia. Germline V gives CDR1 LNHDA, CDR2 SQIVND (reference sequence). The CDR3 covers 13 residues. J gave up 4 bases and V 4 bases, and 3 bases lay outside the gene matches. TCR beta VDJ combinations and CDR3 sequences were profiled from genomic DNA. MiXCR was run by TCRdb on the reads, yielding one entry per CDR3 protein. The table records about 260,000 distinct CDR3 sequences, approximately 80% of them present only once. V gene TRBV19 combines with J gene TRBJ1-1; 7 bases are shared with TRBD1. Source material: sorted CD4+, CD8+, or CD8+CD57+ T cells (not recorded which) from PBMCs. This sequence was found in a human donor with aplastic anemia. CDR3 sequence: CASSTTGSTEAFF. Written as DNA, the CDR3 is TGTGCCAGTAGTACGACAGGGTCCACTGAAGCTTTCTTT.